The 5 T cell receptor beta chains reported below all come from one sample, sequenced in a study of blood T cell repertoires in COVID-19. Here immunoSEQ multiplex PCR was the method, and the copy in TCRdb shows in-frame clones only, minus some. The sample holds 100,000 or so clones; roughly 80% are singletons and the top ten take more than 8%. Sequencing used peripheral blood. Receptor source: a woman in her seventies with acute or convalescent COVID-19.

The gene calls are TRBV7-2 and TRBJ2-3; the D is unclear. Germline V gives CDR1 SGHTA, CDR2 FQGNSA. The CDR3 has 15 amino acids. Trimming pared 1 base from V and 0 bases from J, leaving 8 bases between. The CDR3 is CASSLDYLSTDTQYF. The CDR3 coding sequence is TGTGCCAGCAGCTTAGACTACCTGAGCACAGATACGCAGTATTTT. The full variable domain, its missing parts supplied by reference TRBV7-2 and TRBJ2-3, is GAGVSQSPSNKVTEKGKDVELRCDPISGHTALYWYRQSLGQGLEFLIYFQGNSAPDKSGLPSDRFSAERTGGSVSTLTIQRTQQEDSAVYLCASSLDYLSTDTQYFGPGTRLTVL.

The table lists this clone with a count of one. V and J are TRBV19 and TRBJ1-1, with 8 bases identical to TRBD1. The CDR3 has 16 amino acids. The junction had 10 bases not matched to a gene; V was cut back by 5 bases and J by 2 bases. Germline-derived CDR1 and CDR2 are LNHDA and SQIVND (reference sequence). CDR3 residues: CASSDRTGLTNTEAFF. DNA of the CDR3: TGTGCCAGTAGTGACAGGACAGGGCTGACAAACACTGAAGCTTTCTTT.

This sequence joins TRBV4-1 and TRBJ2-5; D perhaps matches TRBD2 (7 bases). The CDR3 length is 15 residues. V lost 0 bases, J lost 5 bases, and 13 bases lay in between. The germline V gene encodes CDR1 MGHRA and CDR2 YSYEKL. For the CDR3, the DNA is TGCGCCAGCAGCCAAGAAGGGGGGGGCGGGGAGACCCAGTACTTC. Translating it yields CASSQEGGGGETQYF.

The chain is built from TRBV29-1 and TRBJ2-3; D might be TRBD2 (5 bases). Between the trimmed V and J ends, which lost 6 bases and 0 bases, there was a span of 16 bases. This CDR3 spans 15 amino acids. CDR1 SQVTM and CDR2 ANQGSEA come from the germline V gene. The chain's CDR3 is CSVADGHLSTDTQYF. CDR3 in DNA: TGCAGCGTAGCGGACGGCCACTTAAGCACAGATACGCAGTATTTT.

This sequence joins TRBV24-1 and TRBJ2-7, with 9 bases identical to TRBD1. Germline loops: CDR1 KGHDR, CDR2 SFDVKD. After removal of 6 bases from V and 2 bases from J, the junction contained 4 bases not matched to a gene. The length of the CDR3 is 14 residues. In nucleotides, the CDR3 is TGTGCCACCAGTCCACAGGGGGCCCCCTACGAGCAGTACTTC. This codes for CATSPQGAPYEQYF.